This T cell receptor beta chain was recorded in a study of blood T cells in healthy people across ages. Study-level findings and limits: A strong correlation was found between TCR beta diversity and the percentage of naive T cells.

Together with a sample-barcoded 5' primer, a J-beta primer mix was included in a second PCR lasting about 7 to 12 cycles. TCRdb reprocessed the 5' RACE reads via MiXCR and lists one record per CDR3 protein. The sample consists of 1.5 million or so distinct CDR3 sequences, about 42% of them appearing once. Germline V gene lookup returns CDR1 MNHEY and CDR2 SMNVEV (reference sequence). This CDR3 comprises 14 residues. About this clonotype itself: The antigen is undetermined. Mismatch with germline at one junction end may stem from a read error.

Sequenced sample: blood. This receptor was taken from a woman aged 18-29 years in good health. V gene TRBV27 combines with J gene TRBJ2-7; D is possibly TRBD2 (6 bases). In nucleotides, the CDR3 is TGTGCCGGCAGTTTATTCGGGAGTTCCTCCCCGCAGTACTTC. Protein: CAGSLFGSSSPQYF.